The clone carrying this T cell receptor (beta chain) was picked up many times. This specimen comes from a study of identical twins. TCRdb processed the 5' RACE reads anew with MiXCR; each CDR3 protein has one entry. This table holds 200,000 to 250,000 distinct CDR3 sequences, around 8.1% found once. The CDR3 contains 14 residues. V was pared by 3 bases and J by 4 bases, with 11 bases between. The V gene's germline CDR1 is ENHRY and CDR2 SYGVKD. The same sample was also studied in work on yellow fever vaccine responses in identical twins.

The sequenced sample consisted of memory (CD45RO+) T cells sorted from blood. The V and J genes are TRBV10-3 and TRBJ2-3; D may be TRBD2 (6 bases). The source of this sequence is a woman under 30 in good health. CDR3 loop: CAISDAAGPDTQYF. In nucleotides, the CDR3 is TGTGCCATCAGTGATGCGGCGGGACCAGATACGCAGTATTTT.